Described below is a single TCR beta chain sequence and its context. This record belongs to a study of T cell changes during pregnancy in multiple sclerosis. Germline-derived CDR1 and CDR2 are SGHVS and FNYEAQ. V trimming: 5 bases; J trimming: 4 bases; junction bases outside the gene matches: 16. The CDR3 length is 17 residues. TCRdb keeps only in-frame clones here, not all; method: immunoSEQ multiplex PCR. The sample lists 49,000 or so clones, 94% occurring once. The sample here was CD8+ T cells from peripheral blood mononuclear cells, taken before pregnancy. V usage is TRBV7-6 and J usage is TRBJ2-7; 8 positions match TRBD1. This TCR came from a female donor with multiple sclerosis, enrolled in a pregnancy study. The CDR3 coding sequence is TGTGCCAGCAGCCCCAACGCAGGGGGCGCGGGTGGTTACGAGCAGTACTTC. It encodes CASSPNAGGAGGYEQYF.